The TCR beta chain under discussion was sequenced for a study of shared clonotypes between healthy human individuals. Each donor was a Caucasian adult residing in Nashville, Tennessee. Assay used: immunoSEQ multiplex PCR; TCRdb lists only in-frame clones, some missing. The sample yields 200,000 to 250,000 clones, over 50% seen once. Trimming removed 6 bases from V and 2 bases from J; junction bases left unmatched: 5. Germline values: CDR1 MDHEN, CDR2 SYDVKM. This CDR3 has 16 residues. Many counts were recorded for this clone. The material sequenced was memory CD4+ T cells sorted from blood. The subset was: CD45RA-negative fraction. The chain links TRBV28 to TRBJ2-1; 12 nucleotides match TRBD2. The source of this sequence is a man in his thirties or forties in good health. The CDR3 DNA reads as TGTGCCAGCAGAGGACTAGCGGGAACAGCCTACAATGAGCAGTTCTTC. Its protein is CASRGLAGTAYNEQFF.